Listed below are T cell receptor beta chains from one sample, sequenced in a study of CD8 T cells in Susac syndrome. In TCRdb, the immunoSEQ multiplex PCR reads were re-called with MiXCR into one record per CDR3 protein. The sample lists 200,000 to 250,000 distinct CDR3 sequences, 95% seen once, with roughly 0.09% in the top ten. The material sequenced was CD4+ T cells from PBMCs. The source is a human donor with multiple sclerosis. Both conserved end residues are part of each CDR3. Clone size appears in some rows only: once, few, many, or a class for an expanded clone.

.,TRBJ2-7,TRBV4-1,CASSQGTSAGYEQYF
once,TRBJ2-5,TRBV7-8,CASSPIQREGRETQYF
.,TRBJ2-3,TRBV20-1,CSARGAGGSHTQYF
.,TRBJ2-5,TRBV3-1,CASNLDRVGTQYF
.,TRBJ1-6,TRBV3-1,CASSQSGSPLHF
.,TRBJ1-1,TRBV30,CAWSAGIRDTEAFF
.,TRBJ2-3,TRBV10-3,CAISADSTDTQYF
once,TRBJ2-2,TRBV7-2,CASSRRQAGTGELFF
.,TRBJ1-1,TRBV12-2,CASPGEAFF
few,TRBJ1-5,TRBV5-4,CASSLGQGLNQPQHF
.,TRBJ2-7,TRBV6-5,CASSYWRGYEQYF
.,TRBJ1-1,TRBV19,CASGGRNTEAFF
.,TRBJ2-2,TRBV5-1,CASSLIVGGELFF
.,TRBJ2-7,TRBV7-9,CASSKGTGLYEQYF
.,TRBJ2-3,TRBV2,CASSVGRTGTDTQYF
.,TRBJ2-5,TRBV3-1,CASSHGGSGETQYF
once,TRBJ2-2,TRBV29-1,CSGRNTGELFF
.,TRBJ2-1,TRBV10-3,CAISPRDSHNEQFF
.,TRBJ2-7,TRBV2,CASSFGTASYEQYF
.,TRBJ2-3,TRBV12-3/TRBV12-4,CASRSTSGSTDTQYF
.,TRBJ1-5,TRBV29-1,CSVATTGDVNQPQHF
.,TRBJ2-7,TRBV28,CASSPRLYEQYF
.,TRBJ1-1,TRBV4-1,CASSPTPDRNTEAFF
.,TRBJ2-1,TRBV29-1,CSVPPPRRGGSYNEQFF
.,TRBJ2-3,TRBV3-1,CASSQGVRLAGGSTDTQYF
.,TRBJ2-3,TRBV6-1,CASAPTRYTDTQYF
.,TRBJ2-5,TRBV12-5,CASGLGAHGGLETQYF
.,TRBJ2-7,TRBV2,CASTYSYEQYF
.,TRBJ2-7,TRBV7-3,CASSLGTSASEQYF
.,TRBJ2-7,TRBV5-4,CASSLGQDSYEQYF
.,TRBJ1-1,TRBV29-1,CSVTGSGMNTEAFF
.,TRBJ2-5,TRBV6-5,CASSAPSAGGETQYF
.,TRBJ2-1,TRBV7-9,CASSLSQYNEQFF
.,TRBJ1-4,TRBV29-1,CSYREEDEKLFF
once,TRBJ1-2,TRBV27,CASSDLQAYGYTF
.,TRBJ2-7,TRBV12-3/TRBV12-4,CASRRTGGREQYF
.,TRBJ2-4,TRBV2,CASSPRDRGGIQYF
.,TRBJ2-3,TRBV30,CACGRGGTDTQYF
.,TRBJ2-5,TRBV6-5,CASSRGRGRTETQYF
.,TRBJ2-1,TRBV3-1,CASRVAGEGEQFF
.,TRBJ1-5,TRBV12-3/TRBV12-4,CASSLLTHPNQPQHF
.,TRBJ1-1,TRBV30,CACIFGYTEAFF
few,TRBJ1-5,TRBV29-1,CSVGGYNQPQHF
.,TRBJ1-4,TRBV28,CASSPGGRVNEKLFF
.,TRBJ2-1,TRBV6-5,CASSGTGGAFRQFF